This is a list of T cell receptor beta chains from one sample in a study of TIL therapy for anti-PD-1-resistant metastatic lung cancer. TCRdb's table, derived via immunoSEQ multiplex PCR, lists solely in-frame clones and lacks some. The repertoire holds roughly 92,000 clones, with around 71% as singletons. Sequences were derived from tumor tissue, sampled at baseline. The receptors were sampled from a person aged 25-80 years with non-small cell lung cancer. Each CDR3 is given with its conserved first and last residue. A D gene is named only where the DNA matches it firmly. The listing skips clone size in some rows; elsewhere it reads once, few, many or a size class.

d_call clone_size j_call v_call cdr3_aa cdr3_nt
NA NA TRBJ2-2 TRBV19 CASSRSGMAGELFF TGTGCCAGTAGTCGGTCAGGGATGGCCGGGGAGCTGTTTTTT
TRBD1 NA TRBJ1-1 TRBV7-3 CASSQGAGDTEAFF TGTGCCAGCAGCCAGGGGGCGGGTGACACTGAAGCTTTCTTT
NA NA TRBJ1-5 TRBV6-2/TRBV6-3 CASSYYGNSNQPQHF TGTGCCAGCAGTTATTACGGCAATAGCAATCAGCCCCAGCATTTT
TRBD1 NA TRBJ2-4 TRBV7-2 CASSLGSGQGNIQYF TGTGCCAGCAGCTTAGGCTCCGGACAGGGGAACATTCAGTACTTC
NA many TRBJ2-5 TRBV7-2 CASSPARIQETQYF TGTGCCAGCAGCCCCGCCCGGATTCAAGAGACCCAGTACTTC
NA NA TRBJ2-5 TRBV7-3 CASSLTGIGTQYF TGTGCCAGCAGCTTAACCGGGATAGGGACCCAGTACTTC
TRBD1 few TRBJ2-7 TRBV7-8 CASSLHRDRALYEQYF TGTGCCAGCAGTTTACACCGGGACAGGGCTTTATACGAGCAGTACTTC
NA medium-sized TRBJ1-2 TRBV9 CASFQGARGYTF TGTGCCAGCTTTCAAGGGGCGCGTGGCTACACCTTC
TRBD1 few TRBJ2-1 TRBV29-1 CSVDAGTGGHNEQFF TGCAGCGTCGATGCCGGGACAGGAGGTCACAATGAGCAGTTCTTC
NA NA TRBJ2-3 TRBV12-3/TRBV12-4 CASSLGILQYF TGTGCCAGCAGTTTAGGCATTCTGCAGTATTTT
TRBD2 NA TRBJ2-1 TRBV5-1 CASSLGLAGANEQFF TGCGCCAGCAGCTTGGGACTAGCGGGAGCCAATGAGCAGTTCTTC
NA few TRBJ2-1 TRBV5-6 CASSLDVGGPYNEQFF TGTGCCAGCAGCTTGGACGTCGGGGGCCCCTACAATGAGCAGTTCTTC
NA NA TRBJ2-7 TRBV27 CASKRGGGGTGNEQYF TGTGCCAGCAAGAGGGGTGGGGGCGGCACAGGGAACGAGCAGTACTTC
NA NA TRBJ1-5 TRBV6-6 CASSKVDSSNQPQHF TGTGCCAGCAGTAAGGTAGATTCTAGCAATCAGCCCCAGCATTTT
TRBD1 NA TRBJ2-1 TRBV24-1 CATSAGQGVHNEQFF TGTGCCACCAGTGCGGGACAGGGGGTGCACAATGAGCAGTTCTTC
NA NA TRBJ2-7 TRBV6-6 CASSYSRYEQYF TGTGCCAGCAGTTACTCCAGGTACGAGCAGTACTTC
TRBD1 NA TRBJ2-2 TRBV7-3 CASSLLAGTANTGELFF TGTGCCAGCAGCTTATTGGCCGGGACAGCGAACACCGGGGAGCTGTTTTTT
NA many TRBJ2-1 TRBV5-6 CASSLELFHSYNEQFF TGTGCCAGCAGCTTGGAACTTTTCCACTCCTACAATGAGCAGTTCTTC
NA NA TRBJ1-4 TRBV18 CASSPVSPENEKLFF TGTGCCAGCTCACCAGTCTCTCCGGAAAACGAAAAACTGTTTTTT
NA few TRBJ2-2 TRBV4-2 CASSQDPTGTETGELFF TGTGCCAGCAGCCAAGACCCAACAGGGACCGAGACCGGGGAGCTGTTTTTT
TRBD1 few TRBJ1-2 TRBV7-2 CASSSVPGQGRGYGYTF TGTGCCAGCAGCTCCGTCCCGGGACAGGGTCGGGGGTATGGCTACACCTTC
TRBD2 NA TRBJ2-3 TRBV11-2 CASKLGAGSSTDTQYF TGTGCCAGCAAACTCGGAGCGGGGAGCAGCACAGATACGCAGTATTTT
NA many TRBJ2-7 TRBV5-1 CASSPVGVPYEQYF TGCGCCAGCAGCCCCGTGGGGGTGCCCTACGAGCAGTACTTC
NA NA TRBJ2-5 TRBV3-1/TRBV3-2 CASSPYQETQYF TGTGCCAGCAGCCCGTACCAAGAGACCCAGTACTTC
TRBD2 NA TRBJ2-1 TRBV4-3 CASSQEGLAGGGNEQFF TGCGCCAGCAGCCAAGAAGGCCTAGCGGGAGGCGGCAATGAGCAGTTCTTC
TRBD2 NA TRBJ2-5 TRBV7-8 CASSSPGLAVQETQYF TGTGCCAGCAGCTCTCCGGGACTAGCGGTCCAAGAGACCCAGTACTTC
TRBD1 NA TRBJ1-3 TRBV4-2 CASSQDRQGVPGNTIYF TGTGCCAGCAGCCAAGATAGACAGGGGGTACCTGGAAACACCATATATTTT
TRBD1 NA TRBJ2-2 TRBV28 CASSLPPGQGATGELFF TGTGCCAGCAGTTTACCCCCCGGACAGGGGGCCACCGGGGAGCTGTTTTTT
NA NA TRBJ1-1 TRBV7-3 CASSTQEGNTEAFF TGTGCCAGCAGCACCCAGGAGGGTAACACTGAAGCTTTCTTT
TRBD2 NA TRBJ2-7 TRBV7-9 CASSTAAAGEYEQYF TGTGCCAGCAGCACCGCGGCAGCGGGGGAATACGAGCAGTACTTC
NA NA TRBJ1-4 TRBV9 CASSVAGQGGEKLFF TGTGCCAGCAGCGTAGCTGGACAAGGAGGTGAAAAACTGTTTTTT
NA NA TRBJ2-7 TRBV4-1 CASSQVSQGTYEQYF TGCGCCAGCAGCCAAGTTTCACAGGGAACCTACGAGCAGTACTTC
NA once TRBJ2-7 TRBV9 CASSPWDETYEQYF TGTGCCAGCAGCCCTTGGGACGAGACCTACGAGCAGTACTTC
NA NA TRBJ1-1 TRBV5-1 CASSPGTAFEAFF TGCGCCAGCAGCCCGGGCACGGCTTTTGAAGCTTTCTTT
TRBD2 NA TRBJ2-3 TRBV28 CASSSLGAGDSDTQYF TGTGCCAGCAGTTCCCTCGGAGCGGGGGATTCAGATACGCAGTATTTT
TRBD1 few TRBJ1-1 TRBV4-1 CASSQGQGKTEAFF TGCGCCAGCAGCCAAGGACAGGGTAAGACTGAAGCTTTCTTT
NA NA TRBJ2-3 TRBV6-1 CASSEGWGTDTQYF TGTGCCAGCAGTGAAGGATGGGGCACAGATACGCAGTATTTT
TRBD2 NA TRBJ2-1 TRBV4-3 CASSQDLREGPDEQFF TGCGCCAGCAGCCAAGATTTGAGGGAGGGCCCCGATGAGCAGTTCTTC
NA few TRBJ2-3 TRBV5-1 CASLGTDTQYF TGCGCCAGCCTCGGGACAGATACGCAGTATTTT
TRBD2 NA TRBJ2-3 TRBV25-1 CASSEIDSGRTDTQYF TGTGCCAGCAGTGAAATTGACAGCGGGAGGACAGATACGCAGTATTTT
NA NA TRBJ2-2 TRBV28 CASSSWGRAGTGELFF TGTGCCAGCAGTTCATGGGGCAGGGCGGGGACCGGGGAGCTGTTTTTT
NA NA TRBJ2-7 TRBV4-3 CASSSVWDGNYEQYF TGCGCCAGCAGCTCAGTCTGGGACGGGAACTACGAGCAGTACTTC
NA once TRBJ1-1 TRBV11-2 CASSRTEAFF TGTGCCAGCAGCCGGACAGAAGCTTTCTTT
TRBD1 NA TRBJ2-7 TRBV29-1 CSVVTGTGGAYEQYF TGCAGCGTTGTAACCGGGACAGGGGGAGCCTACGAGCAGTACTTC
NA NA TRBJ2-5 TRBV11-2 CASSLEGNQETQYF TGTGCCAGCAGCTTGGAGGGCAACCAAGAGACCCAGTACTTC
TRBD2 once TRBJ2-1 TRBV30 CAWSAGGARLYNEQFF TGTGCCTGGAGTGCCGGGGGGGCTAGACTTTACAATGAGCAGTTCTTC
TRBD2 NA TRBJ2-5 TRBV28 CASSIGTSGRETQYF TGTGCCAGCAGTATCGGGACTAGCGGGAGGGAGACCCAGTACTTC
NA NA TRBJ2-7 TRBV6-6 CASSAIRGYEQYF TGTGCCAGCAGTGCCATCCGGGGCTACGAGCAGTACTTC
NA NA TRBJ1-1 TRBV28 CASSVQGTEAFF TGTGCCAGCAGTGTACAGGGCACTGAAGCTTTCTTT
NA NA TRBJ1-5 TRBV5-1 CASSLFGADVGNQPQHF TGCGCCAGCAGCTTGTTCGGGGCGGACGTCGGCAATCAGCCCCAGCATTTT
NA NA TRBJ2-2 TRBV18 CASSPPEKGLVGTGELFF TGTGCCAGCTCACCACCGGAGAAAGGCCTCGTTGGCACCGGGGAGCTGTTTTTT
NA NA TRBJ2-3 TRBV11-2 CASSPVRDTQYF TGTGCCAGCAGCCCGGTTAGAGATACGCAGTATTTT
NA medium-sized TRBJ2-7 TRBV7-9 CASSLGLGGPYEQYF TGTGCCAGCAGCTTAGGTTTGGGGGGTCCCTACGAGCAGTACTTC
TRBD2 NA TRBJ2-1 TRBV4-2 CASSPNPPGRGVDEQFF TGTGCCAGCAGCCCCAACCCCCCCGGGCGGGGGGTGGATGAGCAGTTCTTC
TRBD1 NA TRBJ1-6 TRBV18 CASSPPETGAVRPLHF TGTGCCAGCTCACCACCCGAGACAGGGGCTGTACGACCCCTCCACTTT
NA few TRBJ1-4 TRBV9 CASSVGDGITNEKLFF TGTGCCAGCAGCGTAGGGGACGGAATAACTAATGAAAAACTGTTTTTT
TRBD2 NA TRBJ2-7 TRBV6-1 CASSDNGLAGGYSYEQYF TGTGCCAGCAGTGATAATGGACTAGCGGGGGGGTACTCCTACGAGCAGTACTTC
NA NA TRBJ2-5 TRBV30 CAWSPFQETQYF TGTGCCTGGAGTCCCTTCCAAGAGACCCAGTACTTC
TRBD1 many TRBJ2-3 TRBV5-6 CASSSRDRGPDTQYF TGTGCCAGCAGCTCCCGGGACAGGGGTCCAGATACGCAGTATTTT